Listed below are T cell receptor beta chains from one sample, sequenced in a study of T cells in Graves' hyperthyroidism and ophthalmopathy. TCRdb itself ran the multiplex PCR reads through MiXCR, one entry per CDR3 protein. The table has some 490,000 distinct CDR3 sequences, around a fifth seen once. The material sequenced was blood. All receptors derive from a woman between 65 and 79 years old with Graves' ophthalmopathy. CDR3s include the opening cysteine and the closing phenylalanine or tryptophan.

v_gene,len,CDR3aa
TRBV7-2,15,CASSSRQGLLGEQYF
TRBV27,13,CASSIRQAYEQYF
TRBV12-3/TRBV12-4,16,CASSTSGGQGLYGYTF
TRBV12-3/TRBV12-4,16,CASRRTSGVSTGELFF
TRBV4-1,14,CASSQLQGFDGYTF
TRBV27,14,CASSFNRDTGELFF
TRBV3-1,14,CASSQDSRGTEAFF
TRBV25-1,13,CASSEYIGGEQYF
TRBV20-1,18,CSARDLAASSGTSYEQYF
TRBV7-3,16,CASSFLTGRNTGELFF
TRBV12-3/TRBV12-4,15,CASSTPLTGNTEAFF
TRBV27,16,CASSPSWDSYRETQYF
TRBV19,11,CASTLGHEQFF
TRBV7-2,16,CASSLDFAGRSYEQYF
TRBV3-1,20,CASSQDLGLAGGMSDNEQFF
TRBV6-1,15,CASSLPGQGASGYTF
TRBV14,16,CASSHSGLMRVNEQFF
TRBV12-3/TRBV12-4,14,CASKRTRNTGELFF
TRBV29-1,13,CSVSGHLNTEAFF
TRBV11-2,13,CASSPDISYGYTF
TRBV12-3/TRBV12-4,16,CASSLGSPGGRGIQYF
TRBV9,16,CASSKFGQGTNYGYTF
TRBV18,13,CASSPGVQEKLFF
TRBV5-1,13,CASSGAGRYGYTF
TRBV20-1,12,CSGRGGDYGYTF
TRBV6-9,12,CASSYLQGRQYF
TRBV19,14,CASSVAGVYNEQFF
TRBV3-1,15,CASSQGASPSYEQYF
TRBV11-2,17,CASSLGILAAAHNEQFF
TRBV10-3,17,CAISGSGGNDHYNEQFF
TRBV19,16,CATTRRGTSGGGEQFF
TRBV12-3/TRBV12-4,16,CASSFPSAGATGELFF
TRBV20-1,17,CSARDQGAPDSNYGYTF
TRBV30,11,CAWSVNNEQFF
TRBV9,15,CASSVGGAVGDGYTF
TRBV11-2,16,CASSLTGGATNEKLFF
TRBV7-3,15,CASSLDSPNTGELFF